Included here is one TCR beta chain sequence, with context. The target antigen is unknown. No donor had fewer than one pre-ART PBMC sample or fewer than two post-ART PBMC samples. The sample is drawn from a study of long-term antiretroviral therapy in people with HIV. Investigators performed immunoSEQ version v3.0 at survey level. Clones were read by immunoSEQ multiplex PCR, and TCRdb kept only the in-frame ones, dropping some. The repertoire holds 25,000 to 30,000 clones, 85% to 90% seen once, with less than 6% in the top ten. Germline CDR1 and CDR2: PRHDT and FYEKMQ (reference sequence). Losses at the gene ends were 4 bases for V and 2 bases for J; bases not matched to a gene: 8. This CDR3 is built from 15 residues. Points from the study as a whole: In HIV, the repertoires covered a tighter span of CDR3 lengths than in controls. Pre-ART expanded clones dominated the repertoire at every time point.

The chain employs TRBV13 and TRBJ2-7; TRBD1 matches 7 bases. This sample comprised unsorted PBMCs, obtained roughly 2.7 years after starting antiretroviral therapy. The TCR originated in a man aged 35 to 55 with HIV. As DNA, the CDR3 is TGTGCCAGCAGCTCCCTCCGACAGGGTCCCTACGAGCAGTACTTC. Amino acid sequence: CASSSLRQGPYEQYF.